This TCR beta chain emerged from a study of T cells in Graves' hyperthyroidism and ophthalmopathy. Looking at the study overall: Blood from the periphery was taken at initial diagnosis, before any treatment. Study findings and constraints: Most thyroid clonotypes expanded above 0.001 appeared in blood too. The model made its ophthalmopathy prediction, and onset followed a median approximately 7 months later.

Regions amplified from RNA transcripts were the TCR beta CDR3 regions. RT-PCR in the first round (using the HTBI primer set) targeted the TCR CDR3. TCRdb re-analysed the multiplex PCR reads in MiXCR, keeping a single row per CDR3 protein. The sample yields under 400,000 distinct CDR3 sequences, about 15% seen once. As for this clonotype: Its antigen remains unknown.

Material for sequencing was blood. The source is a woman aged 60-75 years with Graves' hyperthyroidism.

CDR3 in amino acids: CASSSTPPPGELFF. The CDR3 DNA is TGTGCCAGCTCATCGACCCCTCCTCCCGGGGAGCTGTTTTTT. The V and J genes are TRBV18 and TRBJ2-2; no firm D call. Per germline, CDR1 KGHSH and CDR2 LQKENI. The V end lost 5 bases, the J end lost 6 bases, and 13 bases lay between the germline ends. The CDR3 totals 14 residues.